Each of the 20 T cell receptor beta chains below was sequenced from the same sample in a study of human T cells and chemical hapten exposure. TCRdb independently ran MiXCR on the RACE reads; one entry per CDR3 protein. The sample yields some 300,000 distinct CDR3 sequences, roughly 6% seen once. Time point: pre-sensitization, week 0. Treatment specified: therapeutic diphenylcyclopropenone sensitization with weekly scalp DPC. The specimen comprised whole blood, sampled in connection with sensitization to the hapten diphenylcyclopropenone (DPC). All receptors come from a woman younger than 35 with alopecia areata. Some clones in this sample may be carry-over from other donors' samples.

The chain links TRBV27 to TRBJ2-3; D is unclear. This CDR3 region has 15 residues. V was pared by 3 bases and J by 0 bases, with 10 bases between. Germline CDR1 MNHEY, CDR2 SMNVEV (reference sequence). The CDR3 reads CASSLGSLSTDTQYF. In DNA, the CDR3 is TGTGCCAGCAGTTTGGGCAGCCTAAGCACAGATACGCAGTATTTT.

The rearrangement uses TRBV14 and TRBJ1-4; D gene unclear. There are 16 residues in the CDR3. V was trimmed by 1 base and J by 3 bases, leaving 12 bases between them. Germline V lookup: CDR1 SGHDN, CDR2 FVKESK. The CDR3 nucleotides are TGTGCCAGCAGCCAAGTGGGAAGACGGGCTAATGAAAAACTGTTTTTT. This codes for CASSQVGRRANEKLFF.

A few counts support this clonotype. The rearrangement uses TRBV7-2 and TRBJ2-4; D might be TRBD2 (6 bases). The ends were cut back, 4 bases at V and 0 bases at J, with 13 bases in the middle. In germline, CDR1 is SGHTA, CDR2 FQGNSA. The CDR3 runs 16 residues. CDR3 protein: CASSSGRGLAKNIQYF. The CDR3, as DNA: TGTGCCAGCAGCTCAGGTCGGGGGTTAGCCAAAAACATTCAGTACTTC. The whole variable domain, filled in from reference TRBV7-2 and TRBJ2-4, reads GAGVSQSPSNKVTEKGKDVELRCDPISGHTALYWYRQSLGQGLEFLIYFQGNSAPDKSGLPSDRFSAERTGGSVSTLTIQRTQQEDSAVYLCASSSGRGLAKNIQYFGAGTRLSVL.

This clonotype was detected ten times or more. The rearrangement uses TRBV19 and TRBJ2-5; TRBD1 is a possible D gene (6 bases). From germline, CDR1 is LNHDA and CDR2 SQIVND (reference sequence). Trimming removed 3 bases at V and 7 bases at J, with 12 bases between. This CDR3 spans 13 amino acids. CDR3 sequence: CASSIQGPGTQYF. In DNA, the CDR3 is TGTGCCAGTAGTATCCAGGGGCCTGGGACCCAGTACTTC.

This clonotype came up many times. The chain combines TRBV7-2 with TRBJ1-5, with 8 positions matching TRBD1. In germline, CDR1 is SGHTA, CDR2 FQGNSA. V lost 4 bases, J lost 7 bases, and 3 bases stayed unmatched. This CDR3 has 13 amino acids. The CDR3 spells CASSSDRGQPQHF. The CDR3 DNA is TGTGCCAGCAGCTCAGACAGGGGCCAGCCCCAGCATTTT.

This clonotype occurred many times. J is TRBJ2-1 and V is TRBV7-2; 7 bases match TRBD1. The CDR3 spans 13 residues. Trimming took 5 bases from V and 10 from J; bases not matched to a gene: 8. Per germline, CDR1 SGHTA and CDR2 FQGNSA. DNA for the CDR3: TGTGCCAGCAGCAAAGAGGGACAGCTAGAGCAGTTCTTC. The encoded protein is CASSKEGQLEQFF.

The rearrangement links TRBV24-1 to TRBJ2-1; D possibly corresponds to TRBD1 (5 bases). Germline lookup yields CDR1 KGHDR and CDR2 SFDVKD. V was shortened by 10 bases and J by 3 bases, with 15 bases between the two germline ends. This CDR3 has 14 amino acids. The CDR3 reads CATGTRTNYNEQFF. CDR3 bases: TGTGCCACAGGAACCAGGACAAACTACAATGAGCAGTTCTTC.

This clonotype has ten or more counts. For the CDR3, the DNA is TGTGCCAGCAGCCTCCACCGACTATCCCGGGAGTATTTT. Protein product: CASSLHRLSREYF. This chain joins TRBV27 and TRBJ2-3; D might be TRBD2 (5 bases). V dropped 6 bases and J dropped 13 bases, with 20 bases sitting between them. The CDR3 is 13 amino acids. Germline V gives CDR1 MNHEY, CDR2 SMNVEV (reference sequence).

There are many counts of this clonotype. This chain joins TRBV7-8 and TRBJ2-1; 11 nucleotides match TRBD2. Germline CDR1 is SGHVS and CDR2 is FQNEAQ. Germline trimming cut 1 base from V and 0 bases from J; bases unmatched to any gene: 8. The CDR3 totals 19 residues. In nucleotides, the CDR3 is TGTGCCAGCAGCTTAGTAACTAGCGGGGGCCGGAGCTCCTACAATGAGCAGTTCTTC. Translated: CASSLVTSGGRSSYNEQFF.

This clonotype was recorded at least ten times. CDR3 DNA sequence: TGTGCCAGCAGCCCAACTTGGGGGGGCGCAGATACGCAGTATTTT. It encodes CASSPTWGGADTQYF. The chain combines TRBV7-2 with TRBJ2-3, with TRBD2 as a possible D gene (7 bases). The CDR3 length is 15 residues. Germline V lookup: CDR1 SGHTA, CDR2 FQGNSA. Between the trimmed V and J ends, which lost 5 bases and 4 bases, there was a span of 16 bases.

This clonotype has at least ten counts. V gene TRBV3-1 combines with J gene TRBJ1-1; no clear D. This CDR3 has 15 residues. Trimming left V 3 bases short and J 6 bases short, with 17 bases between. Germline V CDR1 and CDR2: LGHDT, YNNKEL (reference sequence). CDR3 sequence reads: CASSHTPGGLPEAFF. The CDR3 region has the DNA TGTGCCAGCAGCCACACCCCAGGAGGGCTTCCTGAAGCTTTCTTT.

There are many counts of this clonotype. The genes are TRBV5-1 and TRBJ1-5; tentatively, D is TRBD1 (5 bases). The CDR3 length is 21 residues. The V gene's germline CDR1 is SGHRS and CDR2 YFSETQ. V was trimmed by 2 bases and J by 3 bases, leaving 30 bases between them. This CDR3 reads CASSLWTLFRSVGGANQPQHF. DNA of the CDR3: TGCGCCAGCAGCTTATGGACTCTCTTTAGGTCCGTTGGGGGTGCCAATCAGCCCCAGCATTTT. The full variable domain, its missing parts supplied by reference TRBV5-1 and TRBJ1-5, is KAGVTQTPRYLIKTRGQQVTLSCSPISGHRSVSWYQQTPGQGLQFLFEYFSETQRNKGNFPGRFSGRQFSNSRSEMNVSTLELGDSALYLCASSLWTLFRSVGGANQPQHFGDGTRLSIL.

Details on this clonotype: A read error is possible here, since a much larger clone lies one base away. The V gene is TRBV5-4, the J gene TRBJ1-3, with 9 bases lining up with TRBD1. This CDR3 comprises 14 residues. Germline loops: CDR1 SGHNT, CDR2 YYREEE (reference sequence). The CDR3 sequence: CASSLWDRVNTINF. The CDR3 DNA follows: TGTGCCAGCAGCTTATGGGACAGGGTGAACACCATAAATTTT.

V and J are TRBV29-1 and TRBJ2-1, with 12 bases fitting TRBD2. CDR3 length: 14 residues. Trimming removed 7 bases from V and 9 bases from J; junction bases left unmatched: 10. Germline V gene lookup returns CDR1 SQVTM and CDR2 ANQGSEA. The CDR3 loop is CSALTSGGIGEQFF. CDR3 sequence (DNA): TGCAGCGCCTTGACTAGCGGGGGTATCGGTGAGCAGTTCTTC.

The rearrangement uses TRBV27 and TRBJ1-1; no definite D call. The CDR3 loop spans 15 amino acids. Trimming pared 3 bases from V and 6 bases from J, leaving 17 bases between. The germline V gene has CDR1 MNHEY and CDR2 SMNVEV (reference sequence). The CDR3: CASSFSPVVVPEAFF. DNA for the CDR3: TGTGCCAGCAGTTTCAGTCCGGTAGTGGTACCTGAAGCTTTCTTT.

This chain links TRBV11-2 with TRBJ1-2; TRBD1 matches at 7 bases. Looked up from germline, CDR1 is SGHAT and CDR2 is FQNNGV. The junction had 9 bases not matched to a gene; V was cut back by 2 bases and J by 0 bases. The CDR3 totals 17 residues. The CDR3 sequence: CASSLRPGGKANYGYTF. CDR3 nucleotides: TGTGCCAGCAGCTTACGGCCAGGGGGAAAAGCTAACTATGGCTACACCTTC. The variable domain in full, with the rest retrieved from reference TRBV11-2 and TRBJ1-2, is EAGVAQSPRYKIIEKRQSVAFWCNPISGHATLYWYQQILGQGPKLLIQFQNNGVVDDSQLPKDRFSAERLKGVDSTLKIQPAKLEDSAVYLCASSLRPGGKANYGYTFGSGTRLTVV.

The chain is built from TRBV4-2 and TRBJ1-1; 8 positions match TRBD1. This CDR3 is 18 amino acids long. After removal of 2 bases from V and 3 bases from J, the junction contained 14 bases not matched to a gene. Germline loops: CDR1 LGHNA, CDR2 YNFKEQ. DNA of the CDR3: TGTGCCAGCAGCCAACCTCCACGGGCAGGGGGCGTAGACACTGAAGCTTTCTTT. Its translation is CASSQPPRAGGVDTEAFF.

The sample holds a few counts of this clonotype. V and J are TRBV7-2 and TRBJ1-6; D remains unclear. Germline assignment: CDR1 SGHTA and CDR2 FQGNSA. V shed 6 bases and J shed 7 bases, with 19 bases lying between them. The CDR3 loop spans 16 amino acids. The CDR3: CASRIRSGRMNSPLHF. CDR3 DNA sequence: TGTGCCAGCAGAATAAGGTCCGGACGGATGAATTCACCCCTCCACTTT.

At least ten counts were recorded for this clonotype. The CDR3 DNA is TGTGCCAGCAGCTCCGGGGACAGGGAGGCGGATACGCAGTATTTT. Protein product: CASSSGDREADTQYF. This chain links TRBV7-2 with TRBJ2-3; 9 bases fit TRBD1. The J segment lost 6 bases and the V segment lost 4 bases, leaving 8 bases of the junction unmatched. CDR1 is SGHTA, CDR2 FQGNSA, per germline. The CDR3 covers 15 residues.

The table lists this clonotype with many counts. The V and J genes are TRBV11-2 and TRBJ2-7, with D perhaps TRBD2 (5 bases). The CDR3 extends over 13 amino acids. Trimming left V 5 bases short and J 6 bases short, with 14 bases between. CDR1 and CDR2 from the germline V gene are SGHAT and FQNNGV. The CDR3, as DNA: TGTGCCAGCAGCCCTGCGGGTCTCGGCGAGCAGTACTTC. It translates to CASSPAGLGEQYF.